This T cell receptor (beta chain) appears in the sequencing data of a study of identical twins. Template switching (which added a universal primer site) was used, and cDNA carried unique molecular identifiers. TCRdb re-called the 5' RACE reads with MiXCR, one entry per CDR3 protein. The table records around 510,000 distinct CDR3 sequences, roughly an eighth of them present only once. Germline V CDR1 and CDR2: KGHSH, LQKENI. Trimming stripped 5 bases from V and 6 bases from J, with 14 bases between. CDR3 size: 14 residues. The sample also formed part of further work on yellow fever vaccine responses in identical twins.

This clonotype was sampled from a woman between 18 and 30 years old in good health. The chain recombines TRBV18 with TRBJ2-1, with TRBD1 as a possible D gene (6 bases). The specimen sequenced was CD4+ T cells sorted from blood. CDR3 sequence: CASSSHRESNEQFF. The CDR3 bases are TGTGCCAGCTCAAGTCACAGGGAGAGCAATGAGCAGTTCTTC.